This section outlines one TCR beta chain sequence together with its context. Its antigen is as yet unknown. Each CDR3 protein gets one entry after TCRdb re-called the reads with MiXCR. The repertoire holds roughly 120,000 distinct CDR3 sequences, with over 30% as singletons. This specimen comes from a study of T cell repertoires in cytomegalovirus infection. Study information: Newly reported HLA-C-restricted and thoroughly characterized HLA-B-restricted CMV epitopes were employed. Both CMV infection and a matching HLA type were indicated by public TCR beta signatures.

Findings and limits, study-wide: HLA-C-restricted, CMV-specific TCR beta clonotypes were dominant ex vivo.

The material sequenced was CD8+ T cells from cultured PBMCs, taken from culture after CMV antigen stimulation. The sequence came from a human donor in good health (CMV status not recorded). Some clones in this sample may be carry-over from other donors' samples.

The CDR3 spells CASRTGQGTGELFF. CDR3 nucleotides: TGTGCCAGCAGAACGGGACAAGGGACCGGGGAGCTGTTTTTT. The chain is built from TRBV5-4 and TRBJ2-2; weak D call: TRBD1 (6 bases). Trimming left V 5 bases short and J 5 bases short, with 13 bases between. Germline V lookup: CDR1 SGHNT, CDR2 YYREEE (reference sequence). The CDR3 has 14 residues.